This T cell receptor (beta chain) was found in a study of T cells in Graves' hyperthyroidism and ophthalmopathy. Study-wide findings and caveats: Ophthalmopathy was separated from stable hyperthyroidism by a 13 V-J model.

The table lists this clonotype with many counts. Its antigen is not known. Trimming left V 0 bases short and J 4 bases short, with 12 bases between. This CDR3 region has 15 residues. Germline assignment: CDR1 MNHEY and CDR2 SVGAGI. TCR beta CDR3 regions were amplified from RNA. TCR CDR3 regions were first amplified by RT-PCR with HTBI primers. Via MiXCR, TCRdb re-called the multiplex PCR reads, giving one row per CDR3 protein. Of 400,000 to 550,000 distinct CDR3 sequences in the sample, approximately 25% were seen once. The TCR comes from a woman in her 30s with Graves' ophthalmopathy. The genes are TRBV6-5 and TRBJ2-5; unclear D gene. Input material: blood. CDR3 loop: CASSYSANRGETQYF. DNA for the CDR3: TGTGCCAGCAGTTACTCAGCAAACCGAGGAGAGACCCAGTACTTC.